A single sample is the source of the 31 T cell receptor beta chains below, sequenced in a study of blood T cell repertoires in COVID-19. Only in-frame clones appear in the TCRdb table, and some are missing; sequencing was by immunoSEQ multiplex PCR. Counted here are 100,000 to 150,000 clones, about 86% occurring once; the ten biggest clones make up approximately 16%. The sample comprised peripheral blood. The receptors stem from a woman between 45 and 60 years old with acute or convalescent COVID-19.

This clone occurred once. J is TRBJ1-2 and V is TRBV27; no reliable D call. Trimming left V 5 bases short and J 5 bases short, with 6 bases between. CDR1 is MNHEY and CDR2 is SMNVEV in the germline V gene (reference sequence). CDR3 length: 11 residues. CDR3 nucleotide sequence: TGTGCCAGCAGTAACAATTATGGCTACACCTTC. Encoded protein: CASSNNYGYTF.

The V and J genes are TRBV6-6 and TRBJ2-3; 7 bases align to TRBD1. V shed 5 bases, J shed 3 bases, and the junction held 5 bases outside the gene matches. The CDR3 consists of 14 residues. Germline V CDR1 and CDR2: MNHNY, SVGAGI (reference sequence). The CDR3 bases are TGTGCCAGCAGTATAAACAGGGGTACAGATACGCAGTATTTT. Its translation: CASSINRGTDTQYF.

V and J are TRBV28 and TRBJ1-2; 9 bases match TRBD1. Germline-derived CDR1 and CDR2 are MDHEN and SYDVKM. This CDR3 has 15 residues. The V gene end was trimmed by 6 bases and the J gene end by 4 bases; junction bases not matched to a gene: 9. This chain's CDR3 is CASSTTPDRGYGYTF. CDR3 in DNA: TGTGCCAGCAGCACAACCCCGGACAGGGGCTATGGCTACACCTTC.

The CDR3 region is CASSSGSRTGELFF. In DNA form, the CDR3 reads TGTGCCAGCAGCTCCGGGTCACGCACCGGGGAGCTGTTTTTT. The chain has TRBV6-5 and TRBJ2-2; D is unclear. The V gene lost 6 bases and the J gene lost 4 bases, with 12 bases spanning the gap. The CDR3 totals 14 residues. The germline V gene has CDR1 MNHEY and CDR2 SVGAGI.

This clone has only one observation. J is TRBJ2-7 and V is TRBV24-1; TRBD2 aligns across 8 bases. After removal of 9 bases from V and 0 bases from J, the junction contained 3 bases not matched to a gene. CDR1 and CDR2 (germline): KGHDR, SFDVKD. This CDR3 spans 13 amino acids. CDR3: CATSGGSSYEQYF. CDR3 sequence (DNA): TGTGCCACCTCGGGGGGGAGCTCCTACGAGCAGTACTTC.

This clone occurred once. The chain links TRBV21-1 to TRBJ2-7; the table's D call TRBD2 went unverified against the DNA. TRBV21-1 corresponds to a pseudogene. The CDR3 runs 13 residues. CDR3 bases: TGTGCCAGCAGCCTCCCGCACTTCTACGAGCAGTACTTC. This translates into CASSLPHFYEQYF.

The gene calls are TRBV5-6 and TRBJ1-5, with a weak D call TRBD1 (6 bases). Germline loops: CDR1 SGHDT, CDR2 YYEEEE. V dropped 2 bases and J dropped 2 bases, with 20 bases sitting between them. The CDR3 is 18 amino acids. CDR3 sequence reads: CASSLGQLTLGGNQPQHF. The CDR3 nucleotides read TGTGCCAGCAGCTTAGGACAGCTGACCTTGGGGGGCAATCAGCCCCAGCATTTT.

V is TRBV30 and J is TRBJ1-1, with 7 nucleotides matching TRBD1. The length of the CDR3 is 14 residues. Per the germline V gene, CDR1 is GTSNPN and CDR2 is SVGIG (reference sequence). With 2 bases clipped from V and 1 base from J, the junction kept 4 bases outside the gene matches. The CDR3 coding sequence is TGTGCCTGGAGTCGGACAGGTTGGAACACTGAAGCTTTCTTT. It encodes CAWSRTGWNTEAFF. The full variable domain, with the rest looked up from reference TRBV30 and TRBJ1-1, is SQTIHQWPATLVQPVGSPLSLECTVEGTSNPNLYWYRQAAGRGLQLLFYSVGIGQISSEVPQNLSASRPQDRQFILSSKKLLLSDSGFYLCAWSRTGWNTEAFFGQGTRLTVV.

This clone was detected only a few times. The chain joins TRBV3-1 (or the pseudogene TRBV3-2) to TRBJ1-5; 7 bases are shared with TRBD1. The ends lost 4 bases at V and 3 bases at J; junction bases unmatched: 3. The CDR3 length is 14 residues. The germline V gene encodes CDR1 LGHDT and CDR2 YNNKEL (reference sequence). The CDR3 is CASSRTGPNQPQHF. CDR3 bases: TGTGCCAGCAGCCGGACAGGACCCAATCAGCCCCAGCATTTT.

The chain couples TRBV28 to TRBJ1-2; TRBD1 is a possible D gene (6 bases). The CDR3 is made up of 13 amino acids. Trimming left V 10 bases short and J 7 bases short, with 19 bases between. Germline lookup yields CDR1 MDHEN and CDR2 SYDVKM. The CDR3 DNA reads TGTGCCACCACCCCACCGGGACAAAGTGGCTACACCTTC. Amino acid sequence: CATTPPGQSGYTF.

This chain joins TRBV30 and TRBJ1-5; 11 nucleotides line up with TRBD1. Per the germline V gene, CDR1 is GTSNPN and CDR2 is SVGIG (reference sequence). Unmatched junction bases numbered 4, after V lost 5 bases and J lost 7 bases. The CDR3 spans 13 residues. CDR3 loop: CAWGQGAGQPQHF. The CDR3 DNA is TGTGCCTGGGGACAGGGGGCCGGACAGCCCCAGCATTTT.

The CDR3 DNA sequence: TGTGCCAGCAGCTATGCGCCGGTACCCGAAGCCAATTCACCCCTCCACTTT. Amino acid sequence: CASSYAPVPEANSPLHF. J is TRBJ1-6 and V is TRBV5-6; D ambiguous. Germline CDR1 reads SGHDT; CDR2 reads YYEEEE. This CDR3 has 17 amino acids. Trimming cost V 3 bases and J 7 bases, with 20 bases left between them. The full variable domain, rest sourced from reference TRBV5-6 and TRBJ1-6, is DAGVTQSPTHLIKTRGQQVTLRCSPKSGHDTVSWYQQALGQGPQFIFQYYEEEERQRGNFPDRFSGHQFPNYSSELNVNALLLGDSALYLCASSYAPVPEANSPLHFGNGTRLTVT.

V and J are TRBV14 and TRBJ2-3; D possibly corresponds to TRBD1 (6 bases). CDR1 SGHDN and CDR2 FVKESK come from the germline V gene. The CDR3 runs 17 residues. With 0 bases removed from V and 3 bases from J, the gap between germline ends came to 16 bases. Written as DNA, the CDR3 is TGTGCCAGCAGCCAAGAAGGAGGACAGTCTGCAACAGATACGCAGTATTTT. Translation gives CASSQEGGQSATDTQYF. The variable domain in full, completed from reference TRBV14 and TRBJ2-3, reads EAGVTQFPSHSVIEKGQTVTLRCDPISGHDNLYWYRRVMGKEIKFLLHFVKESKQDESGMPNNRFLAERTGGTYSTLKVQPAELEDSGVYFCASSQEGGQSATDTQYFGPGTRLTVL.

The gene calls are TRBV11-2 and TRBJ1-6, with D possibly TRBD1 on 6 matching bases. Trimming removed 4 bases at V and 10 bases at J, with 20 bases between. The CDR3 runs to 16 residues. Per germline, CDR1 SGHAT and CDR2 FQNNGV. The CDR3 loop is CASSSDLRGYGSPLHF. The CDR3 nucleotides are TGTGCCAGCAGCTCCGACCTCAGGGGTTACGGATCACCCCTCCACTTT. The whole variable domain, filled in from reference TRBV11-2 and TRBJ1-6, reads EAGVAQSPRYKIIEKRQSVAFWCNPISGHATLYWYQQILGQGPKLLIQFQNNGVVDDSQLPKDRFSAERLKGVDSTLKIQPAKLEDSAVYLCASSSDLRGYGSPLHFGNGTRLTVT.

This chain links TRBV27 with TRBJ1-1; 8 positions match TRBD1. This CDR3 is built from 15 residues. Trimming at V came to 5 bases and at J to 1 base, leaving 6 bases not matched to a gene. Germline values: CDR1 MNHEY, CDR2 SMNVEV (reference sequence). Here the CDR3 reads CASSARQGSNTEAFF. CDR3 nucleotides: TGTGCCAGCAGTGCCAGACAGGGGTCGAACACTGAAGCTTTCTTT.

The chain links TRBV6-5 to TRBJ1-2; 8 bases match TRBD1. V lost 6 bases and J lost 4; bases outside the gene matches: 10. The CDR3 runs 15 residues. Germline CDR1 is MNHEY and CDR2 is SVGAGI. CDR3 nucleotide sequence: TGTGCCAGCAGCGCCCCCGGACAGGGAGTCTATGGCTACACCTTC. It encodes CASSAPGQGVYGYTF.

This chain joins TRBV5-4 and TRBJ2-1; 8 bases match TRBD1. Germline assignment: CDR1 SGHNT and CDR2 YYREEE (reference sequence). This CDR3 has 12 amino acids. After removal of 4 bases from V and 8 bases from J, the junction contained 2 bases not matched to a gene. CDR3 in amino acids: CASSPGGDEQFF. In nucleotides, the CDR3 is TGTGCCAGCAGCCCAGGGGGCGATGAGCAGTTCTTC.

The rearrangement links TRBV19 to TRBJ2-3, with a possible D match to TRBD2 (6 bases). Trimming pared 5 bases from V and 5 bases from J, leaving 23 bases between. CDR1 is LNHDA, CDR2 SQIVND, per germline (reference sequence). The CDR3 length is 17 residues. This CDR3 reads CASSDNALTREVDTQYF. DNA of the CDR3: TGTGCCAGTAGTGACAACGCCCTGACTAGGGAAGTAGATACGCAGTATTTT.

CDR3 sequence: CASSSTVSSNQPQHF. CDR3 nucleotide sequence: TGTGCCAGCAGCTCCACGGTTTCAAGCAATCAGCCCCAGCATTTT. This sequence joins TRBV5-6 and TRBJ1-5; D is undetermined. V gave up 3 bases and J gave up 1 base, with 11 bases separating them. Germline CDR1 is SGHDT and CDR2 is YYEEEE. The CDR3 length is 15 residues.

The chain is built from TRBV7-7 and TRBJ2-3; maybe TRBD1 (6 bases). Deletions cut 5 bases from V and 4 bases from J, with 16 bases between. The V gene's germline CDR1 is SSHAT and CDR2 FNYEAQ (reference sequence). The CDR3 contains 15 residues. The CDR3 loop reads CASSPGAGFPDTQYF. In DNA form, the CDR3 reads TGTGCCAGCAGCCCAGGGGCAGGGTTCCCAGATACGCAGTATTTT.

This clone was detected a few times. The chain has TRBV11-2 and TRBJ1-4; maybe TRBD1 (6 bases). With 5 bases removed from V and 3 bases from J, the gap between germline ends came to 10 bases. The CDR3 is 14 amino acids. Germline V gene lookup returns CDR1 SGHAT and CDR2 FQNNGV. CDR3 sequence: CASSATGSNEKLFF. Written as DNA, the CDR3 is TGTGCCAGCAGCGCAACAGGGTCTAATGAAAAACTGTTTTTT.

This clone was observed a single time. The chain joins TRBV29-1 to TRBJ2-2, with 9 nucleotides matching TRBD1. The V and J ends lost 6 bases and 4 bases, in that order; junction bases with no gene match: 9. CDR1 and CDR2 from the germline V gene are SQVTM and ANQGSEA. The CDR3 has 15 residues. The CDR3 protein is CSVPRSGQGTGELFF. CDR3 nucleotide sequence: TGCAGCGTCCCCAGATCGGGACAGGGCACCGGGGAGCTGTTTTTT.

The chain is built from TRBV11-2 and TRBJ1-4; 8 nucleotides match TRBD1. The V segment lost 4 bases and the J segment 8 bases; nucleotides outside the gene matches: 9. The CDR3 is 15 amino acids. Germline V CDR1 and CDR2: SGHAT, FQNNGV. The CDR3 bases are TGTGCCAGCAGCTCTACGGGACAGGTACTAGAAAAACTGTTTTTT. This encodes CASSSTGQVLEKLFF.

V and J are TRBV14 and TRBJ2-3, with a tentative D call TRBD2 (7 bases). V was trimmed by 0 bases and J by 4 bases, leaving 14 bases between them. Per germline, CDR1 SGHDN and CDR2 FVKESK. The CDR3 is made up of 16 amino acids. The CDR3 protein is CASSQDLKGGADTQYF. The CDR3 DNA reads TGTGCCAGCAGCCAAGATTTGAAGGGGGGGGCAGATACGCAGTATTTT.

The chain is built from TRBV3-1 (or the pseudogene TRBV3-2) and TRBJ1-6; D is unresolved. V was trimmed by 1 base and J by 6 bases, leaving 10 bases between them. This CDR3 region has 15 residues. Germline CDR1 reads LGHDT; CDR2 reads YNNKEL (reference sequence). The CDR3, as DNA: TGTGCCAGCAGCCAAGCAGGAGGGATTAATTCACCCCTCCACTTT. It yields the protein CASSQAGGINSPLHF.

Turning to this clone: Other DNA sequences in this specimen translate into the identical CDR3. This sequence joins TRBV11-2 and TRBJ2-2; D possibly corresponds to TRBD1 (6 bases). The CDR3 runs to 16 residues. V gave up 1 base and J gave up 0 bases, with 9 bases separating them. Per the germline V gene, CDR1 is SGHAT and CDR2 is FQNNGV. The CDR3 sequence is CASSLVGGSNTGELFF. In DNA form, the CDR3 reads TGTGCCAGCAGCTTAGTTGGGGGCTCGAACACCGGGGAGCTGTTTTTT. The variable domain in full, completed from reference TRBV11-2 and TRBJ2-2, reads EAGVAQSPRYKIIEKRQSVAFWCNPISGHATLYWYQQILGQGPKLLIQFQNNGVVDDSQLPKDRFSAERLKGVDSTLKIQPAKLEDSAVYLCASSLVGGSNTGELFFGEGSRLTVL.

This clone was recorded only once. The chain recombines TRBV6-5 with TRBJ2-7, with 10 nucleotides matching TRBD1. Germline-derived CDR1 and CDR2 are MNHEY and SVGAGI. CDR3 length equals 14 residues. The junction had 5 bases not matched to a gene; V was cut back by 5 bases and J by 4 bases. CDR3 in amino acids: CASSTGTGEYEQYF. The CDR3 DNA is TGTGCCAGCAGTACCGGGACAGGGGAGTACGAGCAGTACTTC.

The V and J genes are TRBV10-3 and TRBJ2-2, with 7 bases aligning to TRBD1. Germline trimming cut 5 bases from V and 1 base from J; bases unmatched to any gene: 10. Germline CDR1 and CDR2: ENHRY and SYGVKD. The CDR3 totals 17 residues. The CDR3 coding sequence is TGTGCCATCAGTAGAACAGGGGAAGTAGGGAACACCGGGGAGCTGTTTTTT. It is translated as CAISRTGEVGNTGELFF.

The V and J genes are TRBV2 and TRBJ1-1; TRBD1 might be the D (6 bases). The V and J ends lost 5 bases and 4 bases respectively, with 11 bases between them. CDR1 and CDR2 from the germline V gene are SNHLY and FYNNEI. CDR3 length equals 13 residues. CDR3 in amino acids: CASSLDRTTEAFF. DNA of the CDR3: TGTGCCAGCAGTCTGGACAGAACCACTGAAGCTTTCTTT.

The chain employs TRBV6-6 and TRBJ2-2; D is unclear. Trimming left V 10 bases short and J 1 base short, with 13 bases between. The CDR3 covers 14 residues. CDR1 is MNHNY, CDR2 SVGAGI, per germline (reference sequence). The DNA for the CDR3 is TGTGCCATTAGAGCTCTGAAGAACACCGGGGAGCTGTTTTTT. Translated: CAIRALKNTGELFF.

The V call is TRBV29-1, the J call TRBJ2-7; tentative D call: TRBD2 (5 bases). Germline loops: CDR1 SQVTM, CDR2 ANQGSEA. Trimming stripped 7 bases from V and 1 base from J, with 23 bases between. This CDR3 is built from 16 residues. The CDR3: CSATRPGQGGSYEQYF. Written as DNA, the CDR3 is TGCAGCGCTACCCGGCCAGGCCAAGGAGGTTCCTACGAGCAGTACTTC.